The 22 T cell receptor beta chains reported below all come from one sample, sequenced in a study of beta chain features in type 1 diabetes. Antigen specificity for these receptors is unknown. Expressed TCRB transcripts got sequenced, as all isolated RNA was reverse transcribed. The assay was immunoSEQ multiplex PCR, and TCRdb's table has in-frame clones only and misses some. This repertoire shows some 640,000 clones, about 14% found once; its top ten account for nearly 0.04%. Study-wide points: Among patients with Type 1 diabetes, TCRB CDR3s were moderately but significantly shorter in every one of the four CD4+ subsets.

Sequenced input: naive CD4+ T cells from blood. These receptors all come from a man between 18 and 29 years old with type 1 diabetes.

This chain links TRBV2 with TRBJ1-1, with TRBD1 as a possible D gene (5 bases). Trimming removed 5 bases from V and 0 bases from J, with 16 bases in between. CDR1 and CDR2 from the germline V gene are SNHLY and FYNNEI. This CDR3 has 16 amino acids. CDR3 sequence reads: CASSIRRQILNTEAFF. The CDR3 nucleotides read TGTGCCAGCAGTATCCGTCGACAGATATTGAACACTGAAGCTTTCTTT.

V is TRBV5-1 and J is TRBJ1-1; TRBD1 might be the D (5 bases). The CDR3 sequence is 15 residues long. The V gene lost 4 bases and the J gene lost 1 base, with 14 bases spanning the gap. The germline CDR1 and CDR2 sequences are SGHRS and YFSETQ. CDR3 region: CASSRWGTPNTEAFF. The CDR3 nucleotides are TGCGCCAGCAGCCGGTGGGGGACTCCGAACACTGAAGCTTTCTTT.

This clone was counted only a few times. CDR3 region: CASWDHSGNTIYF. CDR3 bases: TGTGCCAGCTGGGACCACTCTGGAAACACCATATATTTT. The J gene is TRBJ1-3, the V gene TRBV6-5, with D perhaps matching TRBD1 (5 bases). CDR3 size: 13 residues. Germline values: CDR1 MNHEY, CDR2 SVGAGI. V gave up 8 bases and J gave up 0 bases, with 8 bases separating them.

The rearrangement joins TRBV5-1 to TRBJ2-7; D might be TRBD1 or TRBD2, each matching 5 bases. Germline V CDR1 and CDR2: SGHRS, YFSETQ. Trimming left V 4 bases short and J 1 base short, with 15 bases between. The CDR3 has 15 amino acids. This chain's CDR3 is CASSELPGPSYEQYF. As DNA, the CDR3 is TGCGCCAGCAGCGAACTGCCGGGACCATCCTACGAGCAGTACTTC.

The V and J genes are TRBV29-1 and TRBJ2-1, with D maybe TRBD1 (6 bases). V was cut by 5 bases and J by 14 bases, with 16 bases left in between. Germline V CDR1 and CDR2: SQVTM, ANQGSEA. The CDR3 runs to 11 residues. CDR3 nucleotides: TGCAGCGTTCGTACAGGGATCTCGGAGTTCTTC. Its protein is CSVRTGISEFF.

The V call is TRBV6-1, the J call TRBJ2-5; D possibly corresponds to TRBD1 (6 bases). V lost 2 bases and J 11 bases, leaving 9 bases between the germline ends. Germline V gene data show CDR1 as MNHNS and CDR2 as SASEGT. This CDR3 contains 11 residues. CDR3 sequence (DNA): TGTGCCAGCAGTGAAAGTACAGGGCAGTACTTC. Translation gives CASSESTGQYF.

This clone was seen a handful of times. The chain employs TRBV30 and TRBJ1-1, with D tentatively TRBD1 (5 bases). Trimming removed 4 bases at V and 6 bases at J, with 9 bases between. This CDR3 spans 11 amino acids. Germline V gene lookup returns CDR1 GTSNPN and CDR2 SVGIG (reference sequence). As DNA, the CDR3 is TGTGCCTGGATTCAGGGTTCTGAAGCTTTCTTT. Translating gives CAWIQGSEAFF. The variable domain in full, with the rest retrieved from reference TRBV30 and TRBJ1-1, is SQTIHQWPATLVQPVGSPLSLECTVEGTSNPNLYWYRQAAGRGLQLLFYSVGIGQISSEVPQNLSASRPQDRQFILSSKKLLLSDSGFYLCAWIQGSEAFFGQGTRLTVV.

A few counts support this clone. The gene calls are TRBV11-1 and TRBJ2-7; D gene unclear. Deletions cut 0 bases from V and 7 bases from J, with 16 bases between. This CDR3 contains 15 residues. Germline values: CDR1 SGHAT, CDR2 FQDESV (reference sequence). The CDR3 nucleotides read TGTGCCAGCAGCTTAGCGTCGGCAGCTGCCTTGGAGCAGTACTTC. Encoded protein: CASSLASAAALEQYF.

This clone was detected a few times. This rearrangement joins TRBV30 to TRBJ1-4; maybe TRBD1 (5 bases). In germline, CDR1 is GTSNPN, CDR2 SVGIG (reference sequence). CDR3 size: 14 residues. V dropped 3 bases and J dropped 8 bases, with 16 bases sitting between them. The CDR3 DNA is TGTGCCTGGAGCATTGGGGCCCTACTGGAAAAACTGTTTTTT. This gives the protein CAWSIGALLEKLFF. The complete variable domain, with remaining parts taken from reference TRBV30 and TRBJ1-4, reads SQTIHQWPATLVQPVGSPLSLECTVEGTSNPNLYWYRQAAGRGLQLLFYSVGIGQISSEVPQNLSASRPQDRQFILSSKKLLLSDSGFYLCAWSIGALLEKLFFGSGTQLSVL.

In its sample, this clone was seen a few times. The CDR3, as DNA: TGTGCCAGCAGCTATGGTGGACAGGGGCCGTTGGGAGCCCTCCACTTT. Its protein is CASSYGGQGPLGALHF. This chain links TRBV2 with TRBJ1-6, with 9 positions matching TRBD1. Trimming removed 6 bases from V and 14 bases from J; junction bases left unmatched: 17. The CDR3 contains 16 residues. Germline assignment: CDR1 SNHLY and CDR2 FYNNEI.

Turning to this clone: Other nucleotide sequences from this sample produce the same CDR3. The J gene is TRBJ2-1, the V gene TRBV5-1; D is undetermined. Looked up from germline, CDR1 is SGHRS and CDR2 is YFSETQ. V dropped 0 bases and J dropped 0 bases, with 7 bases sitting between them. The CDR3 spans 15 residues. CDR3 loop: CASSLASSSYNEQFF. Here the CDR3 DNA reads TGCGCCAGCAGCTTGGCTTCGAGCTCCTACAATGAGCAGTTCTTC.

This sequence joins TRBV4-1 and TRBJ1-2; tentatively, D is TRBD1 (5 bases). CDR1 and CDR2 (germline): MGHRA, YSYEKL. The CDR3 is 15 amino acids. V lost 0 bases, J lost 4 bases, and 12 bases lay in between. The CDR3 is CASSQDRQTSYGYTF. For the CDR3, the DNA is TGCGCCAGCAGCCAAGATCGACAGACTAGCTATGGCTACACCTTC.

This clone was counted a few times. The chain recombines TRBV9 with TRBJ2-7; TRBD2 agrees at 7 bases. The CDR3 contains 12 residues. Germline CDR1 SGDLS, CDR2 YYNGEE. Germline trimming cut 3 bases from V and 5 bases from J; bases unmatched to any gene: 2. As DNA, the CDR3 is TGTGCCAGCAGCGGGGCGGGGGACGAGCAGTACTTC. This gives the protein CASSGAGDEQYF.

This rearrangement joins TRBV30 to TRBJ2-1; 9 positions match TRBD1. Germline V gives CDR1 GTSNPN, CDR2 SVGIG (reference sequence). The V gene end was trimmed by 4 bases and the J gene end by 8 bases; junction bases not matched to a gene: 12. The CDR3 runs 15 residues. CDR3: CAWNLAGTGFDEQFF. CDR3 sequence (DNA): TGTGCCTGGAACCTTGCCGGGACAGGGTTTGATGAGCAGTTCTTC.

This clone was observed a few times. The genes are TRBV7-3 and TRBJ2-2, with 7 nucleotides matching TRBD1. V trimming: 4 bases; J trimming: 5 bases; junction bases outside the gene matches: 1. Germline CDR1 and CDR2: SGHTA and FQGTGA. The CDR3 extends over 13 amino acids. CDR3 nucleotides: TGTGCCAGCAGCTCACAGGGGACCGGGGAGCTGTTTTTT. Its translation is CASSSQGTGELFF.

This clone was counted a few times. The chain employs TRBV14 and TRBJ1-1; D may be TRBD1 (6 bases). Trimming removed 2 bases at V and 11 bases at J, with 24 bases between. The germline V gene encodes CDR1 SGHDN and CDR2 FVKESK. This CDR3 contains 16 residues. The CDR3 here is CASSQSSVARGTVAFF. The CDR3, as DNA: TGTGCCAGCAGCCAATCGTCAGTGGCCAGGGGAACGGTGGCTTTCTTT.

This clone was detected a few times. The chain links TRBV9 to TRBJ1-1; D remains unclear. V gave up 1 base and J gave up 11 bases, with 9 bases separating them. The CDR3 has 11 residues. The germline V gene encodes CDR1 SGDLS and CDR2 YYNGEE. Here the CDR3 reads CASSVPGLAFF. In DNA, the CDR3 is TGTGCCAGCAGCGTACCGGGGTTGGCTTTCTTT.

This clone was found a few times. This chain connects TRBV29-1 to TRBJ1-1; D is uncertain. The germline V and J ends were trimmed by 7 bases and 5 bases, with 17 bases remaining between them. The germline gives CDR1 SQVTM, CDR2 ANQGSEA. This CDR3 spans 13 amino acids. CDR3 in amino acids: CSAQTIMETEAFF. The CDR3, as DNA: TGCAGCGCGCAGACTATAATGGAAACTGAAGCTTTCTTT.

This sequence joins TRBV25-1 and TRBJ2-7; possible D gene TRBD1, 6 bases. The CDR3 is 15 residues long. V dropped 7 bases and J dropped 3 bases, with 19 bases sitting between them. Germline lookup yields CDR1 MGHDK and CDR2 SYGVNS. The CDR3 protein is CASTPSSPRGYEQYF. The DNA for the CDR3 is TGTGCCAGCACCCCCAGTTCCCCCAGGGGCTACGAGCAGTACTTC.

V gene TRBV7-2 combines with J gene TRBJ2-5; 7 bases fit TRBD1. The germline gives CDR1 SGHTA, CDR2 FQGNSA. The J segment lost 9 bases and the V segment lost 0 bases, leaving 13 bases of the junction unmatched. CDR3 size: 16 residues. The CDR3 loop reads CASSLALSTPTGAQYF. In DNA, the CDR3 is TGTGCCAGCAGCTTAGCGCTTTCTACTCCCACAGGGGCCCAGTACTTC. Full variable domain (missing parts from reference TRBV7-2 and TRBJ2-5): GAGVSQSPSNKVTEKGKDVELRCDPISGHTALYWYRQSLGQGLEFLIYFQGNSAPDKSGLPSDRFSAERTGGSVSTLTIQRTQQEDSAVYLCASSLALSTPTGAQYFGPGTRLLVL.

This clone was seen a handful of times. The CDR3 DNA is TGTGCCAGCAGCTTAGGTTCGGAAGCGGGAGGAACGAGCGATGAGCAGTTCTTC. Protein sequence: CASSLGSEAGGTSDEQFF. The chain employs TRBV7-2 and TRBJ2-1; the match to TRBD2 covers 9 bases. Germline V CDR1 and CDR2: SGHTA, FQGNSA. CDR3 length: 18 amino acids. Losses at the gene ends were 1 base for V and 8 bases for J; bases not matched to a gene: 15.

This clone was seen a handful of times. V and J are TRBV7-9 and TRBJ2-5; D is uncertain. The V gene's germline CDR1 is SEHNR and CDR2 FQNEAQ (reference sequence). The CDR3 loop spans 11 amino acids. The V gene lost 9 bases and the J gene lost 4 bases, with 9 bases spanning the gap. The CDR3 DNA follows: TGTGCCAGGTTCCCCCTAGAGACCCAGTACTTC. Translated, it gives CARFPLETQYF.